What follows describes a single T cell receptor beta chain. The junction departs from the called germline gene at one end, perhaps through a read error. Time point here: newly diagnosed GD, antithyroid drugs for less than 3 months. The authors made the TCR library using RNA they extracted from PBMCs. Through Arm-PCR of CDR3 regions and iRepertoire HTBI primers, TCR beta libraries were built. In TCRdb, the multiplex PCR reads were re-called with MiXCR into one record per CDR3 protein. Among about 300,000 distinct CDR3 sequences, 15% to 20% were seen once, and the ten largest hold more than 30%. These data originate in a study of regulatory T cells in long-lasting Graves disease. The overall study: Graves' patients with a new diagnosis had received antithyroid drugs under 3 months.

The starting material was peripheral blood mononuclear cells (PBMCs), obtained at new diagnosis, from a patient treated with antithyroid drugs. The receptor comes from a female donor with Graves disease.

CDR3 sequence reads: CASSYSGIVHF. The DNA for the CDR3 is TGTGCCAGCAGTTACTCTGGGATAGTCCACTTC. This chain connects TRBV6-9 to TRBJ2-7, with D unresolved. The CDR3 runs to 11 residues. Germline CDR1 is MNHGY and CDR2 is SVAAGI.